Listed below are T cell receptor beta chains from one sample, sequenced in a study of monozygotic twins with inflammatory bowel disease. TCRdb re-called the 5' RACE reads and catalogs CDR3 proteins one per entry, DNA excluded. Its table records a few hundred thousand distinct CDR3 sequences. The sample taken for sequencing was blood. All receptors derive from a human donor with ulcerative colitis or Crohn's disease, or a healthy co-twin of an affected twin (not recorded which). The CDR3 runs from the conserved cysteine through the conserved F or W.

J gene	V gene	CDR3 protein
TRBJ2-4	TRBV11-1	CASSLDRGNIQYF
TRBJ1-1	TRBV12-5	CASGLGQGDTEAFF
TRBJ2-7	TRBV3-1	CASSQYALGEQYF
TRBJ1-1	TRBV6-1	CASSEAPRVLEAFF
TRBJ1-5	TRBV12-3/TRBV12-4	CASSLGPGALSNQPQHF
TRBJ2-7	TRBV10-3	CAISGTTGGIYEQYF
TRBJ1-3	TRBV13	CASSSRTDYFSGNTIYF
TRBJ1-5	TRBV6-2/TRBV6-3	CASSYWFDQPQHF
TRBJ2-3	TRBV7-8	CASSSLGTSGYTDTQYF
TRBJ1-2	TRBV12-3/TRBV12-4	CASSFAGHPNYGYTF
TRBJ2-7	TRBV6-2/TRBV6-3	CASSHGRHEQYF
TRBJ1-6	TRBV20-1	CSATGQGAPLSPLHF
TRBJ1-6	TRBV4-1	CASSQGDIYDSPLHF
TRBJ2-2	TRBV27	CASSLTGTGLTGELFF
TRBJ1-4	TRBV18	CASSPRQVAEKLFF
TRBJ2-5	TRBV6-1	CASSPTSETQYF
TRBJ2-6	TRBV5-5	CASSFRDGSSGANVLTF
TRBJ1-2	TRBV5-6	CASSLGGDSYGYTF
TRBJ1-1	TRBV10-3	CAISGIGNTEAFF
TRBJ1-1	TRBV5-1	CASSSEQVATEAFF
TRBJ2-4	TRBV29-1	CSVDTDSGGNIQYF
TRBJ2-2	TRBV7-8	CASSLGTGWTGELFF
TRBJ2-1	TRBV5-1	CASSFQQINEQFF
TRBJ2-2	TRBV7-3	CASSPYGGHTGELFF
TRBJ2-7	TRBV6-1	CASTGTSGTYEQYF
TRBJ2-1	TRBV9	CASSPIQGDPYNEQFF
TRBJ1-4	TRBV5-1	CASSWTGATNEKLFF
TRBJ1-6	TRBV2	CASSLRDRGNSPLHF
TRBJ1-5	TRBV20-1	CSARGTGLQPQHF
TRBJ1-2	TRBV6-6	CASTRTGVGYGYTF
TRBJ2-2	TRBV7-2	CASRVRGDGTGELFF
TRBJ1-1	TRBV5-1	CASSLAGDNTEAFF
TRBJ2-3	TRBV5-1	CASSWAPKGSITDTQYF
TRBJ1-1	TRBV7-2	CASSSGQWDTEAFF
TRBJ2-7	TRBV3-1	CASSVKGLPYEQYF
TRBJ2-7	TRBV5-4	CASSYSTGPTYEQYF
TRBJ1-2	TRBV20-1	CSAYTANYGYTF